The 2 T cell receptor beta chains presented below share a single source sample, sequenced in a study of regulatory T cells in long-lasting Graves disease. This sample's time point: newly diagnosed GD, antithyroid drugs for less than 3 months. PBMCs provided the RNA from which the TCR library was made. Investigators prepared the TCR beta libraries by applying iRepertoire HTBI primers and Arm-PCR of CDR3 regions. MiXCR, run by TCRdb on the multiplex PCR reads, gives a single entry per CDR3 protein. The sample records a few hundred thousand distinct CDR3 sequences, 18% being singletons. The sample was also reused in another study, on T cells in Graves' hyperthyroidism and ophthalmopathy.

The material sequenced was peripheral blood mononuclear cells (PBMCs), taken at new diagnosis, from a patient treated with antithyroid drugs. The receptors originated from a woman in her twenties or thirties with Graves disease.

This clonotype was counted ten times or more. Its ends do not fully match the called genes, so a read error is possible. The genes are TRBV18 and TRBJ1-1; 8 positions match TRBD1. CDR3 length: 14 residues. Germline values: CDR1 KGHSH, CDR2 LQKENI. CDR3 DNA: TGTGCCAGCTCAGCGACAGGGGAAGGGACTGAAACTTTCTTT. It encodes CASSATGEGTETFF.

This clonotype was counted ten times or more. The CDR3 DNA reads as TGTGCCACCAGCGGAGGGTGGAGCACCGGGGAGCTGTTTTTT. Translated: CATSGGWSTGELFF. The chain is built from TRBV15 and TRBJ2-2; tentative D call: TRBD2 (6 bases). This CDR3 comprises 14 residues. Germline V lookup: CDR1 LNHNV, CDR2 YYDKDF (reference sequence). V lost 5 bases to trimming and J lost 4 bases, with 11 bases between them.